The next 32 T cell receptor beta chains were all read from a single sample in a study of T cells after posttransplantation cyclophosphamide. Only in-frame clones appear in the TCRdb table, and some are missing; sequencing was by immunoSEQ multiplex PCR. The top ten clones hold around 27% of a sample with 15,000 to 20,000 clones, 75% to 90% of them seen once. Sampled 1 year posttransplant, controls received myeloablative marrow transplants, methotrexate and a calcineurin inhibitor. Sequenced material: PBMCs, taken after allogeneic stem cell transplant with calcineurin inhibitor and methotrexate. These receptors were taken from a female patient aged 18-30 years who received an allogeneic stem cell transplant from an unrelated donor, was CMV-positive, and had acute and chronic GVHD. The graft donor may have given rise to some T cells.

The chain joins TRBV25-1 to TRBJ2-7; possible D gene TRBD2, 5 bases. Looked up from germline, CDR1 is MGHDK and CDR2 is SYGVNS. Trimming pared 2 bases from V and 6 bases from J, leaving 23 bases between. This CDR3 region has 17 residues. The CDR3 reads CASSEHQADPSMGEQYF. For the CDR3, the DNA is TGTGCCAGCAGTGAACACCAAGCGGACCCCTCTATGGGCGAGCAGTACTTC.

This rearrangement joins TRBV19 to TRBJ2-7, with D tentatively TRBD1 (6 bases). CDR3 size: 15 residues. Germline-derived CDR1 and CDR2 are LNHDA and SQIVND (reference sequence). Between the trimmed V and J ends, which lost 6 bases and 2 bases, there was a span of 17 bases. The CDR3 protein is CASSQMDSITYEQYF. In DNA form, the CDR3 reads TGTGCCAGTAGCCAAATGGACAGTATAACCTACGAGCAGTACTTC.

This clone was seen only once. The CDR3 spells CASSPGLADNEQFF. CDR3 nucleotide sequence: TGTGCCAGCAGCCCCGGACTAGCGGACAATGAGCAGTTCTTC. The rearrangement uses TRBV7-6 and TRBJ2-1, with 10 positions matching TRBD2. The CDR3 is 14 amino acids. Germline loops: CDR1 SGHVS, CDR2 FNYEAQ. With 5 bases clipped from V and 5 bases from J, the junction kept 3 bases outside the gene matches.

The chain has TRBV5-6 and TRBJ2-7; D unresolved. Trimming stripped 4 bases from V and 2 bases from J, with 7 bases between. The V gene's germline CDR1 is SGHDT and CDR2 YYEEEE. The CDR3 totals 12 residues. The DNA for the CDR3 is TGTGCCAGCAGCCGGAGAACCTACGAGCAGTACTTC. This encodes CASSRRTYEQYF.

The chain employs TRBV6-5 and TRBJ2-1; tentative D call: TRBD1 (5 bases). The CDR3 covers 12 residues. Germline V gene data show CDR1 as MNHEY and CDR2 as SVGAGI. V was clipped by 2 bases and J by 9 bases, with 8 bases between them. The CDR3 DNA reads TGTGCCAGCAGTTACCCAGGGTCTGAGCAGTTCTTC. This gives the protein CASSYPGSEQFF.

The rearrangement uses TRBV11-2 and TRBJ2-1; TRBD2 matches 11 bases. This CDR3 has 17 amino acids. The germline V gene encodes CDR1 SGHAT and CDR2 FQNNGV. The J segment lost 7 bases and the V segment lost 5 bases, leaving 13 bases of the junction unmatched. Written as DNA, the CDR3 is TGTGCCAGCAGCCCCCGTTGGCTAGCGGGGGGAGCTAATGAGCAGTTCTTC. It specifies CASSPRWLAGGANEQFF.

The genes are TRBV4-1 and TRBJ2-7; D gene uncertain. Trimming stripped 4 bases from V and 3 bases from J, with 16 bases between. The length of the CDR3 is 15 residues. CDR1 and CDR2 from the germline V gene are MGHRA and YSYEKL. CDR3 DNA sequence: TGCGCCAGCAGCCCGCGAGATGAGTTATTCTACGAGCAGTACTTC. This gives the protein CASSPRDELFYEQYF.

V and J are TRBV19 and TRBJ1-1; 8 bases match TRBD1. Germline CDR1 reads LNHDA; CDR2 reads SQIVND (reference sequence). V gave up 9 bases and J gave up 0 bases; unmatched junction bases: 9. The CDR3 totals 15 residues. CDR3 in amino acids: CASTSGQGMNTEAFF. The DNA for the CDR3 is TGTGCCAGCACCTCCGGACAGGGCATGAACACTGAAGCTTTCTTT. Using reference TRBV19 and TRBJ1-1 for the parts outside the CDR3, the full variable domain is DGGITQSPKYLFRKEGQNVTLSCEQNLNHDAMYWYRQDPGQGLRLIYYSQIVNDFQKGDIAEGYSVSREKKESFPLTVTSAQKNPTAFYLCASTSGQGMNTEAFFGQGTRLTVV.

The chain has TRBV5-1 and TRBJ2-7; no definite D call. CDR3 size: 16 residues. Deletions cut 0 bases from V and 1 base from J, with 14 bases between. Germline CDR1 is SGHRS and CDR2 is YFSETQ. CDR3 in DNA: TGCGCCAGCAGCTTGGAGCCAGCCCTGAGGTCCTACGAGCAGTACTTC. Encoded protein: CASSLEPALRSYEQYF.

The J gene is TRBJ2-5, the V gene TRBV7-9; 9 bases map to TRBD1. CDR3 size: 14 residues. Germline V lookup: CDR1 SEHNR, CDR2 FQNEAQ (reference sequence). With V trimmed by 5 bases and J by 5 bases, 6 bases remained unmatched. As DNA, the CDR3 is TGTGCCAGCAGCCGTGGACAGGGGCGGGAGACCCAGTACTTC. It translates to CASSRGQGRETQYF.

The chain combines TRBV28 with TRBJ2-7, with D possibly TRBD2 on 5 matching bases. There are 14 residues in the CDR3. Trimming pared 6 bases from V and 2 bases from J, leaving 14 bases between. Per germline, CDR1 MDHEN and CDR2 SYDVKM. CDR3 sequence (DNA): TGTGCCAGCAGCCGTAGCTGGGGAGCCTACGAGCAGTACTTC. It encodes CASSRSWGAYEQYF.

This rearrangement joins TRBV2 to TRBJ2-5; TRBD1 matches 9 bases. This CDR3 spans 17 amino acids. V trimming: 8 bases; J trimming: 5 bases; junction bases outside the gene matches: 18. The germline V gene has CDR1 SNHLY and CDR2 FYNNEI. CDR3 amino acids: CASEVRGTGPLLETQYF. The CDR3 DNA reads TGTGCCAGCGAGGTGCGGGGGACAGGGCCATTATTGGAGACCCAGTACTTC.

The chain joins TRBV14 to TRBJ2-5, with D possibly matching TRBD2 (5 bases). Germline CDR1 reads SGHDN; CDR2 reads FVKESK. The V and J ends lost 4 bases and 4 bases respectively, with 13 bases between them. The CDR3 is made up of 14 amino acids. CDR3 bases: TGTGCCAGCAGCCTCGTCATGGGGAGAGAGACCCAGTACTTC. It specifies CASSLVMGRETQYF.

The genes are TRBV7-9 and TRBJ2-7; D uncertain. CDR3 length: 13 residues. Between the trimmed V and J ends, which lost 1 base and 3 bases, there was a span of 7 bases. Germline V gives CDR1 SEHNR, CDR2 FQNEAQ (reference sequence). The CDR3, as DNA: TGTGCCAGCAGCTTAGGGCAGTACTACGAGCAGTACTTC. It translates to CASSLGQYYEQYF.

This clone was seen once. Other nucleotide sequences from this sample produce the same CDR3. The gene calls are TRBV6-5 and TRBJ2-1; no clear D gene. Germline V gives CDR1 MNHEY, CDR2 SVGAGI. The V end lost 4 bases, the J end lost 5 bases, and 12 bases lay between the germline ends. This CDR3 contains 14 residues. DNA for the CDR3: TGTGCCAGCAGTTCCATTGAGCTGGACAATGAGCAGTTCTTC. It specifies CASSSIELDNEQFF.

The chain links TRBV5-6 to TRBJ2-7, with 11 bases fitting TRBD1. The CDR3 has 14 amino acids. The germline CDR1 and CDR2 sequences are SGHDT and YYEEEE. J was trimmed by 4 bases and V by 4 bases; bases with no gene match: 4. CDR3: CASSGQGAIYEQYF. The DNA of the CDR3 is TGTGCCAGCAGCGGACAGGGGGCTATTTACGAGCAGTACTTC. The full variable domain, with the rest looked up from reference TRBV5-6 and TRBJ2-7, is DAGVTQSPTHLIKTRGQQVTLRCSPKSGHDTVSWYQQALGQGPQFIFQYYEEEERQRGNFPDRFSGHQFPNYSSELNVNALLLGDSALYLCASSGQGAIYEQYFGPGTRLTVT.

About this clone: One junction end does not reproduce the germline sequence, and a read error may be involved. The chain recombines TRBV28 with TRBJ2-4, with TRBD1 matching over 8 bases. The CDR3 extends over 14 amino acids. Germline V gene sequence: CDR1 MDHEN, CDR2 SYDVKM. CDR3 residues: CASSPRTGIGIQCF. In DNA, the CDR3 is TGTGCCAGCAGTCCCCGGACAGGGATCGGCATTCAGTGCTTC.

The J gene is TRBJ2-7, the V gene TRBV7-2, with 8 bases matching TRBD1. From germline, CDR1 is SGHTA and CDR2 FQGNSA. V shed 2 bases, J shed 3 bases, and the junction held 6 bases outside the gene matches. The CDR3 runs 15 residues. The CDR3 loop is CASSLYATGGYEQYF. CDR3 nucleotide sequence: TGTGCCAGCAGCTTATATGCAACAGGGGGCTACGAGCAGTACTTC.

As concerns this clone: A far larger clone is a single base away, which makes a read error likely. The rearrangement uses TRBV5-1 and TRBJ2-2; 7 bases are a match to TRBD2. The CDR3 has 16 amino acids. Germline V gene lookup returns CDR1 SGHRS and CDR2 YFSETQ. V shed 0 bases and J 0 bases; nucleotides not matched to a gene: 2. CDR3 amino acids: CASSLDAGANTGELFF. DNA for the CDR3: TGCGCCAGCAGCTTGGACGCGGGAGCGAACACCGGGGAGCTGTTTTTT.

This clone has just a few counts. V and J are TRBV7-2 and TRBJ1-4, with D perhaps TRBD1 (6 bases). Trimming shortened V by 0 bases and J by 0 bases, and 11 bases separated the two germline ends. The CDR3 spans 17 residues. The germline CDR1 and CDR2 sequences are SGHTA and FQGNSA. The CDR3 nucleotides are TGTGCCAGCAGCTTAGCAGGGGGAGCTGCAACTAATGAAAAACTGTTTTTT. Residues: CASSLAGGAATNEKLFF.

V and J are TRBV29-1 and TRBJ2-7; 12 nucleotides match TRBD2. Germline CDR1 SQVTM, CDR2 ANQGSEA. The CDR3 is 14 amino acids. Trimming removed 8 bases from V and 3 bases from J; junction bases left unmatched: 8. The DNA for the CDR3 is TGCAGCACATCTAGCGGGAGGGCCGGCTACGAGCAGTACTTC. Translation gives CSTSSGRAGYEQYF.

The chain links TRBV6-4 to TRBJ2-1; 10 nucleotides line up with TRBD2. CDR3 length: 16 amino acids. Per the germline V gene, CDR1 is MRHNA and CDR2 is SNTAGT. The junction had 4 bases not matched to a gene; V was cut back by 2 bases and J by 3 bases. CDR3 nucleotides: TGTGCCAGCAGTGACAGTTGGACTAGCGGCTACAATGAGCAGTTCTTC. Residues: CASSDSWTSGYNEQFF.

The chain combines TRBV10-3 with TRBJ1-1; D gene ambiguous. This CDR3 region has 12 residues. Trimming pared 7 bases from V and 3 bases from J, leaving 9 bases between. Germline V gene data show CDR1 as ENHRY and CDR2 as SYGVKD. CDR3 sequence reads: CAIMSADTEAFF. CDR3 bases: TGTGCCATCATGAGCGCCGACACTGAAGCTTTCTTT.

The chain recombines TRBV6-5 with TRBJ1-2; D gene uncertain. Trimming took off 0 bases at V and 3 bases at J, with 8 bases between the two ends. The CDR3 covers 14 residues. Per germline, CDR1 MNHEY and CDR2 SVGAGI. DNA for the CDR3: TGTGCCAGCAGTTACTCGGACTCCCACTATGGCTACACCTTC. Translating it yields CASSYSDSHYGYTF.

This clone was counted once. The chain recombines TRBV7-9 with TRBJ2-7; 14 bases fit TRBD2. Trimming took 5 bases from V and 6 from J; bases not matched to a gene: 9. The CDR3 contains 16 residues. Germline loops: CDR1 SEHNR, CDR2 FQNEAQ (reference sequence). The CDR3, as DNA: TGTGCCAGCAGCCAGACTAGCGGGAGGGTCTTCGGCGAGCAGTACTTC. It is translated as CASSQTSGRVFGEQYF.

J is TRBJ2-1 and V is TRBV19; a possible D gene is TRBD2 (6 bases). V gave up 8 bases and J gave up 12 bases, with 14 bases separating them. Looked up from germline, CDR1 is LNHDA and CDR2 is SQIVND (reference sequence). The length of the CDR3 is 11 residues. The CDR3 region is CASLHGGGQFF. CDR3 coding DNA: TGTGCCAGTTTGCACGGGGGTGGGCAGTTCTTC. The full variable domain, completed using reference TRBV19 and TRBJ2-1, is DGGITQSPKYLFRKEGQNVTLSCEQNLNHDAMYWYRQDPGQGLRLIYYSQIVNDFQKGDIAEGYSVSREKKESFPLTVTSAQKNPTAFYLCASLHGGGQFFGPGTRLTVL.

The V gene is TRBV4-1, the J gene TRBJ2-7; 7 bases fit TRBD1. In germline, CDR1 is MGHRA, CDR2 YSYEKL. The CDR3 consists of 15 residues. V lost 1 base, J lost 0 bases, and 3 bases stayed unmatched. CDR3 loop: CASSQGTGVSYEQYF. The CDR3 nucleotides are TGCGCCAGCAGCCAAGGGACAGGCGTCTCCTACGAGCAGTACTTC.

V is TRBV2 and J is TRBJ2-7, with 9 bases aligning to TRBD1. Per the germline V gene, CDR1 is SNHLY and CDR2 is FYNNEI. This CDR3 contains 14 residues. The V gene end was trimmed by 3 bases and the J gene end by 2 bases; junction bases not matched to a gene: 2. DNA of the CDR3: TGTGCCAGCAGTGAGCGACAGGGGGCCTACGAGCAGTACTTC. Its protein product is CASSERQGAYEQYF.

The rearrangement joins TRBV30 to TRBJ1-1; possible D gene TRBD1, 5 bases. Germline V gives CDR1 GTSNPN, CDR2 SVGIG (reference sequence). Trimming removed 4 bases at V and 0 bases at J, with 6 bases between. CDR3 length equals 12 residues. CDR3 region: CAWKGVNTEAFF. The CDR3 DNA reads TGTGCCTGGAAAGGGGTGAACACTGAAGCTTTCTTT. Full variable domain (rest looked up from reference TRBV30 and TRBJ1-1): SQTIHQWPATLVQPVGSPLSLECTVEGTSNPNLYWYRQAAGRGLQLLFYSVGIGQISSEVPQNLSASRPQDRQFILSSKKLLLSDSGFYLCAWKGVNTEAFFGQGTRLTVV.

A note on this clone: Different DNA sequences within this sample yield the same CDR3. This chain uses TRBV5-1 with TRBJ2-5, with 9 bases identical to TRBD2. V was clipped by 0 bases and J by 4 bases; unmatched bases: 13. Germline V gene data show CDR1 as SGHRS and CDR2 as YFSETQ. This CDR3 is built from 18 residues. The CDR3 here is CASSLGSLTSGRPETQYF. CDR3 nucleotides: TGCGCCAGCAGCTTGGGGTCCCTGACTAGCGGAAGGCCAGAGACCCAGTACTTC.

The chain uses TRBV5-5 and TRBJ2-1, with D uncertain. This CDR3 contains 12 residues. Germline-derived CDR1 and CDR2 are SGHKS and YYEKEE (reference sequence). V was clipped by 0 bases and J by 7 bases, with 5 bases between them. Here the CDR3 DNA reads TGTGCCAGCAGCTTGGCCGTTAATGAGCAGTTCTTC. This translates into CASSLAVNEQFF.

This clone was picked up a small number of times. The chain employs TRBV7-9 and TRBJ1-1; TRBD1 might be the D (6 bases). Germline-derived CDR1 and CDR2 are SEHNR and FQNEAQ (reference sequence). The CDR3 extends over 16 amino acids. V dropped 6 bases and J dropped 2 bases, with 19 bases sitting between them. Here the CDR3 reads CASRNVKPGVNTEAFF. CDR3 in DNA: TGTGCCAGCAGGAATGTTAAACCAGGGGTCAACACTGAAGCTTTCTTT.